This TCR beta chain is from a study of T cells in Graves' hyperthyroidism and ophthalmopathy (dated by TCRdb to the late 2010s). Regarding the study in general: Peripheral blood samples were taken at initial diagnosis, before any treatment was given. To identify distinguishing TCR V-J signatures, a discovery cohort of about 100 patients was used, comprising some 45 with Graves' ophthalmopathy and 57 with stable Graves' hyperthyroidism. Prospective prediction of ophthalmopathy was tested in an independent validation cohort of some 20 hyperthyroidism patients and around 16 patients who later progressed to ophthalmopathy. For training and testing, the approximately 92 patients in the discovery cohort were randomly divided in a 7:3 ratio. Thyroid tissue and blood T-cell repertoires from over 5 Graves' hyperthyroidism patients were also compared in the study. Following sampling, methimazole starting at 30 mg daily was given to hyperthyroidism patients, and high-dose intravenous methylprednisolone was given to ophthalmopathy patients. TCR Vbeta CDR3 sequencing of 120 to 150 peripheral blood samples (43 ophthalmopathy, approximately 80 hyperthyroidism and roughly 17 progressor patients) is reported in the paper. Broader findings and caveats from the paper: Blood samples also contained most of the expanded thyroid clonotypes (frequency above 0.001), which suggests that blood repertoires may reflect thyroid immune responses. Ophthalmopathy was separated from stable hyperthyroidism by a 13 V-J signature model, with approximately 86% sensitivity and 81% to 82% specificity obtained in cross-validation and 80%/75% obtained in testing. In validation, the model predicted progression to ophthalmopathy with around 71% sensitivity and 72% to 85% specificity, a median of 6.5 months before onset. No statistical method was used to set the sample size in advance, and investigators knew the group allocation.

Details on this clonotype: Its antigen has not been determined. It has no much larger one-base neighbor in the sample; base qualities were not kept.

The CDR3 spans 16 residues, from the cysteine through the phenylalanine. Only the CDR3 part of the read is kept: 48 bases, read in frame from the first base. CDR1 is given as MGHRA and CDR2 as YSYEKL, both from the germline V gene. At the junction V is shortened by 4 bases and J by 4 bases; bases outside the gene matches: 9. The TCR beta CDR3 regions were amplified from the RNA transcripts. The TCR CDR3 was subjected to a first round of RT-PCR using the HTBI primer set and the Qiagen OneStep RT-PCR kit. Libraries were constructed in a second round of multiplex PCR, after which size selection and purification were performed. Paired-end sequencing of the libraries was performed with 100 bp reads on an Illumina HiSeq2000. The paper's processing steps were these. Raw data were processed with SOAPnuke, discarding reads with adapters, uncalled bases, mean Phred below 15, or no exact constant-primer or identifier match. COPE v1.2.5 was used to merge high-quality paired reads, and clonotypes were defined as unique nucleotide sequences. MiTCR v1.1 was used to align clonotypes to the IMGT TRBV, TRBD and TRBJ reference segments. Only V-J combinations with frequency above 0.0001, covering 99% to 99.2% of repertoires, were analysed. The TCS score was defined as the ratio of F50 (clonal expansion) to E x V (chaos), calculated using BLOSUM62-based TCRdist between CDR3 peptides within each V-J. Welch's t-statistics and random forest reduced fewer than 550 V-J features to 10 to 15, which were used in a naive Bayes classifier (R e1071). TCRdb cleaned the public reads at Q25 with fastp, built clones with MiXCR and kept in-frame beta chains. Duplicate CDR3 protein sequences are folded into a single record with the most common DNA and genes. The V and J calls, along with clone size, are taken from TCRdb and not from the paper's own processing. In this sample the table shows fewer than 350,000 distinct CDR3 sequences, approximately 13% of which occur a single time. The ten biggest clones cover 7.9% of the sample.

Stable Graves' hyperthyroidism was defined as the absence of progression to ophthalmopathy over 18 months of follow-up. The hyperthyroidism patients were between 18 and 65 years old and newly diagnosed, with a disease duration of less than 2 months. The study excluded patients with uncontrolled infections, other autoimmune diseases, pregnancy or lactation. Diagnoses were established on the basis of clinical symptoms, serum thyroxine and TRAb, thyroid ultrasound, and orbital computed tomography. PBMCs were isolated from about 9.1 ml of fresh peripheral blood by Ficoll-Paque density gradient centrifugation. Trizol reagent was used to extract total RNA, and RNA quality was then checked on an Agilent 2100 Bioanalyzer.

This clonotype originated in a woman between 40 and 55 years old with Graves' hyperthyroidism. Sequencing was carried out using blood. The chain uses TRBV4-1 and TRBJ2-3; TRBD2 agrees with 9 junctional bases. CDR3 sequence: CASSPFDSGRADTQYF. The DNA is as follows: TGCGCCAGCAGCCCATTTGATAGCGGGAGAGCAGATACGCAGTATTTT.